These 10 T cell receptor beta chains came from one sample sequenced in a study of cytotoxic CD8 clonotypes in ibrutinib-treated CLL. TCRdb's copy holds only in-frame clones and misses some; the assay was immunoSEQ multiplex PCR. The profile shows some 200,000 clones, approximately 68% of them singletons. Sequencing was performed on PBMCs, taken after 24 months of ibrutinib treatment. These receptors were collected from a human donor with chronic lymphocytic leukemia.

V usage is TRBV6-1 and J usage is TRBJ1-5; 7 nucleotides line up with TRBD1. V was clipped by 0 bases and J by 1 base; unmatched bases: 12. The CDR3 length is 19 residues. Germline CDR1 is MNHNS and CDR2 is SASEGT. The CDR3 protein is CASSEALSRMDRSNQPQHF. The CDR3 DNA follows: TGTGCCAGCAGTGAAGCGCTAAGTAGAATGGACAGGAGCAATCAGCCCCAGCATTTT.

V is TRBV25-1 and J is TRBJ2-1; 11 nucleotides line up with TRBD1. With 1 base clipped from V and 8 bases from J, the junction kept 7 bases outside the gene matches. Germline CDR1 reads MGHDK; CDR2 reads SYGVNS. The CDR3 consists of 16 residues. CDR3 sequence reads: CASSELDRGLPHEQFF. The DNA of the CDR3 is TGTGCCAGCAGTGAATTGGACAGGGGGCTTCCCCATGAGCAGTTCTTC.

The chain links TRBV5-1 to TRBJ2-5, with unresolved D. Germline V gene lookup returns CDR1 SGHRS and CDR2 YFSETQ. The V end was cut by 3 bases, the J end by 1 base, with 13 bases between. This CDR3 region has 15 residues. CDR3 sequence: CASSSSPGGQETQYF. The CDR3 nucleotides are TGCGCCAGCAGCTCCTCCCCGGGCGGCCAAGAGACCCAGTACTTC.

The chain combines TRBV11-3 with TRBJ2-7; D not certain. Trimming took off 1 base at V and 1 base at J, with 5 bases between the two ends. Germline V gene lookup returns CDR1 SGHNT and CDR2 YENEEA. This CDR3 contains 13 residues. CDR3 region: CASSLGPSYEQYF. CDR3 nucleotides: TGTGCCAGCAGCTTAGGGCCTTCCTACGAGCAGTACTTC.

CDR3 protein: CASSPGVSEGYTF. The CDR3, as DNA: TGTGCCAGCAGTCCTGGGGTTTCAGAGGGCTACACCTTC. The chain carries TRBV6-5 and TRBJ1-2; D gene uncertain. The CDR3 totals 13 residues. Germline CDR1 reads MNHEY; CDR2 reads SVGAGI. The ends were cut back, 5 bases at V and 8 bases at J, with 15 bases in the middle.

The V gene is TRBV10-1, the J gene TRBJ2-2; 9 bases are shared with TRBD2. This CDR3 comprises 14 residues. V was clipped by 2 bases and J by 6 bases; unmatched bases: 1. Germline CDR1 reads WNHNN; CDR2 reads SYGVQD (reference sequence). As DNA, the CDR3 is TGCGCCAGCAGTGAGACTAGCGGGCCCGGGGAGCTGTTTTTT. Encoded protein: CASSETSGPGELFF.

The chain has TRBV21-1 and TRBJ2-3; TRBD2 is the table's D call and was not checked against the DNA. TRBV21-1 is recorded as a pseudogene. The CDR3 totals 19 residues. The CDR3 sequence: CASSISGTSGMMSTDTQYF. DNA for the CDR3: TGTGCCAGCAGCATCTCCGGGACTAGCGGTATGATGAGCACAGATACGCAGTATTTT.

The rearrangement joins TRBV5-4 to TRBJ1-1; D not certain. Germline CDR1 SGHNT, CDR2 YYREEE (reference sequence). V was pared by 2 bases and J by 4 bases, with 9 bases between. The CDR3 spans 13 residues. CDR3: CASSFGDRTEAFF. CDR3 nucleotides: TGTGCCAGCAGCTTTGGGGATCGCACTGAAGCTTTCTTT.

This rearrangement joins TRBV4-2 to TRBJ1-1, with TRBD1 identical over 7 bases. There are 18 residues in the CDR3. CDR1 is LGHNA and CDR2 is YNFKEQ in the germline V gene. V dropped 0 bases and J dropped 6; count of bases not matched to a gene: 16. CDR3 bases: TGTGCCAGCAGCCAAGATTGGGGATTGACAGGGAAGAAGGCTGAAGCTTTCTTT. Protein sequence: CASSQDWGLTGKKAEAFF.

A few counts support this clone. The CDR3 spells CASRALAGVDTQYF. The CDR3 DNA sequence: TGTGCCAGTCGGGCGCTAGCGGGAGTAGATACGCAGTATTTT. This chain joins TRBV6-1 and TRBJ2-3; 10 nucleotides agree with TRBD2. CDR1 and CDR2 (germline): MNHNS, SASEGT. The V and J ends lost 9 bases and 5 bases, in that order; junction bases with no gene match: 8. The CDR3 runs 14 residues.